This TCR beta chain was found in a study of blood T cell repertoires in COVID-19. Background on the study: Samples came from the United States, Italy and Spain, spanning acute and convalescent COVID-19. From T cells, B-cell-depleted T cells, or PBMCs came the material, which was cDNA or gDNA.

In the source study's methods: Reference gene primer amplification gave nucleated cell count estimates. Profiling relied on immunoSEQ multiplex PCR, and the TCRdb table lists in-frame clones only, not all of them. That table is the source of V, J and clone size, and D and trimming were worked out from the DNA. The data show about 210,000 clones, about four fifths seen once. This clone was picked up one time. The TCR comes from a woman aged 40 to 49 with active or convalescent COVID-19. Material for sequencing was peripheral blood.

For the CDR3, the DNA is TGTGCCAGCAGCGTGGGAGGAGGGGAGAACACTGAAGCTTTCTTT. Its translation is CASSVGGGENTEAFF. This chain links TRBV7-2 with TRBJ1-1; the D gene is possibly TRBD1 (5 bases). Germline assignment: CDR1 SGHTA and CDR2 FQGNSA. The CDR3 spans 15 residues. The germline V and J ends were trimmed by 5 bases and 1 base, with 14 bases remaining between them.